A single sample is the source of the 11 T cell receptor beta chains below, sequenced in a study of CD8+CD57+ T cells in acquired aplastic anemia. Profiling that covered TCR beta VDJ and CDR3 relied on genomic DNA as its template. MiXCR, run by TCRdb on the reads, gives a single entry per CDR3 protein. The sample consists of some 410,000 distinct CDR3 sequences, just under 70% of them appearing once. Sequencing was carried out using sorted CD4+, CD8+, or CD8+CD57+ T cells (not recorded which) from PBMCs. These receptors all stem from a human donor in good health, serving as a control.

V is TRBV7-3 and J is TRBJ1-5; no reliable D call. The V end lost 7 bases, the J end lost 10 bases, and 29 bases lay between the germline ends. Germline values: CDR1 SGHTA, CDR2 FQGTGA. This CDR3 region has 17 residues. Here the CDR3 reads CASMGASTGELFLPQHF. CDR3 nucleotide sequence: TGTGCCAGCATGGGAGCGAGCACCGGGGAGCTGTTTCTTCCCCAGCATTTT.

V and J are TRBV5-1 and TRBJ2-7; D is uncertain. The CDR3 has 15 residues. CDR1 is SGHRS, CDR2 YFSETQ, per germline. Deletions cut 4 bases from V and 3 bases from J, with 17 bases between. CDR3 protein: CASSHGRQAYYEQYF. The CDR3 DNA reads TGCGCCAGCAGCCACGGTCGGCAGGCTTACTACGAGCAGTACTTC.

The rearrangement joins TRBV29-1 to TRBJ2-5; TRBD2 might be the D (6 bases). Germline V gene data show CDR1 as SQVTM and CDR2 as ANQGSEA. This CDR3 region has 13 residues. Trimming took off 7 bases at V and 5 bases at J, with 17 bases between the two ends. Here the CDR3 reads CSAGGRGYETQYF. In nucleotides, the CDR3 is TGCAGCGCTGGGGGACGGGGGTATGAGACCCAGTACTTC.

This clonotype has a handful of counts. This may stem from a read error, because a much larger clone lies one nucleotide away. The rearrangement links TRBV6-6 to TRBJ1-1; tentative D call: TRBD1 (5 bases). The CDR3 is 14 residues long. V lost 4 bases to trimming and J lost 2 bases, with 11 bases between them. Germline V lookup: CDR1 MNHNY, CDR2 SVGAGI (reference sequence). In DNA form, the CDR3 reads TGTGCCAGCAGTTCACGGGGGGGTAACACTGAAGCTTTCTTT. It encodes CASSSRGGNTEAFF.

Remarks on this clonotype: A read error is possible here, since a much larger clone lies one base away. V usage is TRBV3-1 and J usage is TRBJ1-1; D may be TRBD1 (5 bases). The CDR3 runs to 14 residues. V was cut by 4 bases and J by 1 base, with 10 bases left in between. Germline V gene data show CDR1 as LGHDT and CDR2 as YNNKEL (reference sequence). DNA of the CDR3: TGTGCCAGCAGCCGCCAAGGGACGAACACTGAAGCTTTCTTT. It yields the protein CASSRQGTNTEAFF.

Notes on this clonotype: One end of the junction does not line up with germline, which may come from a read error. The V and J genes are TRBV7-2 and TRBJ2-1; 10 nucleotides agree with TRBD1. The CDR3 consists of 15 residues. The germline CDR1 and CDR2 sequences are SGHTA and FQGNSA. The CDR3 spells CASTVDRGIGNAQFF. DNA for the CDR3: TGTGCCAGCACCGTGGACAGGGGGATCGGTAATGCGCAGTTCTTC.

Notes on this clonotype: An end of the junction does not agree with germline; a read error may underlie this. The chain combines TRBV7-9 with TRBJ1-2, with TRBD1 matching 8 bases. CDR1 SEHNR and CDR2 FQNEAQ come from the germline V gene (reference sequence). The CDR3 extends over 11 amino acids. The CDR3 spells CASNQGADEYF. DNA for the CDR3: TGTGCCAGCAATCAGGGGGCTGATGAGTATTTC.

This clonotype was counted ten times or more. The V and J genes are TRBV5-1 and TRBJ2-5; 11 bases map to TRBD2. V gave up 7 bases and J gave up 0 bases; unmatched junction bases: 5. The germline gives CDR1 SGHRS, CDR2 YFSETQ. This CDR3 has 15 residues. CDR3 DNA: TGCGCCAGCGGCCTAGCGGGGGGCTACCAAGAGACCCAGTACTTC. Translation gives CASGLAGGYQETQYF.

The chain links TRBV29-1 to TRBJ1-1; D might be TRBD1 (6 bases). V lost 8 bases, J lost 3 bases, and 16 bases lay in between. Germline V lookup: CDR1 SQVTM, CDR2 ANQGSEA. This CDR3 comprises 13 residues. The CDR3 reads CSFTGGAYTEAFF. The CDR3 coding sequence is TGCAGCTTCACCGGGGGCGCATACACTGAAGCTTTCTTT. Together with reference TRBV29-1 and TRBJ1-1, the CDR3 gives the full variable domain: SAVISQKPSRDICQRGTSLTIQCQVDSQVTMMFWYRQQPGQSLTLIATANQGSEATYESGFVIDKFPISRPNLTFSTLTVSNMSPEDSSIYLCSFTGGAYTEAFFGQGTRLTVV.

J is TRBJ1-1 and V is TRBV7-8; D unclear. The CDR3 is 16 residues long. Germline CDR1 reads SGHVS; CDR2 reads FQNEAQ. The V and J ends lost 4 bases and 2 bases respectively, with 17 bases between them. The CDR3, as DNA: TGTGCCAGCAGCTCGACGAGACCGGCCGGCAACACTGAAGCTTTCTTT. Protein sequence: CASSSTRPAGNTEAFF.

This clonotype was detected ten times or more. V and J are TRBV12-3 or TRBV12-4 and TRBJ2-1; maybe TRBD1 (6 bases). The CDR3 has 13 amino acids. V was clipped by 6 bases and J by 9 bases, with 15 bases between them. CDR3 loop: CASSLVTGIEQFF. In DNA form, the CDR3 reads TGTGCCAGCAGCCTTGTAACAGGGATTGAGCAGTTCTTC.